The clone carrying this T cell receptor (beta chain) was counted only a few times. This record comes from a study of identical twins. From the 5' RACE reads, TCRdb called clonotypes with MiXCR, one entry per CDR3 protein. This table has about 250,000 distinct CDR3 sequences, about 8.9% appearing once. CDR1 is SNHLY and CDR2 is FYNNEI in the germline V gene. V was clipped by 5 bases and J by 0 bases; unmatched bases: 10. The CDR3 is 17 amino acids. These same records also appear under a second study, on yellow fever vaccine responses in identical twins.

What was sequenced was CD8+ T cells sorted from blood. The V and J genes are TRBV2 and TRBJ2-5; 9 bases are shared with TRBD2. The source of this sequence is a woman younger than 35 in good health. CDR3 region: CASSTERGDSHQETQYF. CDR3 coding DNA: TGTGCCAGCAGTACTGAGCGGGGGGACAGTCACCAAGAGACCCAGTACTTC.